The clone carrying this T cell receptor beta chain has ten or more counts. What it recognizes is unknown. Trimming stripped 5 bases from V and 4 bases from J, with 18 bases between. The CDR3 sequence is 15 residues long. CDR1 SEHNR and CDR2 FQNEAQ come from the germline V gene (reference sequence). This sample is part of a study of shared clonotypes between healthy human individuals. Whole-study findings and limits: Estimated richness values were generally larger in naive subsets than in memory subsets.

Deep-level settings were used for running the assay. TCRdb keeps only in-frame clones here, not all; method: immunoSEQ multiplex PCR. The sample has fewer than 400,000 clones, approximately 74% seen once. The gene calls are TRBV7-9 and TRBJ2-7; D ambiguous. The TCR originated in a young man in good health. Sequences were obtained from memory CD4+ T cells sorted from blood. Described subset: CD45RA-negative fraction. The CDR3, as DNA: TGTGCCAGCAGCCCAAAAACAGCGAAAGGATACGAGCAGTACTTC. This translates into CASSPKTAKGYEQYF.